This TCR beta chain was recorded in a study of shared clonotypes between healthy human individuals. About this clone itself: What it binds is unknown.

Notes on the study in general: The authors sampled blood alone, and tissue repertoires likely differ. Even with large depth, rarefaction showed that sorted-subset sequencing was incomplete. Clonotypes that were shared across a handful of donors made up approximately 5% of naive CD4 clonotypes.

Sequenced by immunoSEQ multiplex PCR; TCRdb stores in-frame clones only, minus some. The table records 1 million to 1.3 million clones, about 84% of them present only once. The V gene's germline CDR1 is MNHNS and CDR2 SASEGT. This CDR3 is built from 14 residues. V was clipped by 7 bases and J by 2 bases, with 14 bases between them. This chain connects TRBV6-1 to TRBJ2-5; maybe TRBD1 (5 bases). The sequenced sample consisted of memory CD4+ T cells from PBMCs. Specified subset: CD45RA-negative fraction. This receptor was taken from a man aged 18-30 years in good health. Some clones in this sample may be carry-over from other donors' samples. This CDR3 is CASTRRQLQETQYF. CDR3 bases: TGTGCCAGCACCCGAAGACAGTTACAAGAGACCCAGTACTTC.